The clone carrying this T cell receptor (beta chain) has more than one count but fewer than ten. Its antigen remains unidentified. The ends were cut back, 1 base at V and 9 bases at J, with 14 bases in the middle. Germline V CDR1 and CDR2: SGHRS, YFSETQ. The CDR3 consists of 14 residues. A second PCR of roughly 6 to 12 cycles used a sample-barcoded 5' primer and a J-beta primer mix. CDR3-containing paired-end reads numbered at least 3 million in each sample. TCRdb reprocessed the 5' RACE reads with MiXCR, giving one entry per CDR3 protein. This sample has approximately 880,000 distinct CDR3 sequences, with around 48% found just once. The data were taken from a study of blood T cells in healthy people across ages. Study-wide results and caveats: Long-lived donors exceeded aged donors in naive CD4+ cells and diversity. Researchers deemed the diversity estimates from one million T cells underestimates. Diversity of TCR beta per million T cells declined in a roughly linear way with age.

Sequences were obtained from blood. The clonotype comes from a man between 25 and 39 years old in good health. The chain links TRBV5-1 to TRBJ1-5, with a tentative D call TRBD1 (6 bases). The CDR3 protein is CASSLTGPPSPQHF. For the CDR3, the DNA is TGCGCCAGCAGCTTGACAGGGCCACCATCGCCCCAGCATTTT.